A single sample is the source of the 10 T cell receptor beta chains below, sequenced in a study of T cells in Graves' hyperthyroidism and ophthalmopathy. The TCR beta CDR3 regions underwent amplification using RNA transcripts as the source. TCR CDR3 regions were first amplified by RT-PCR with HTBI primers. TCRdb ran MiXCR on the multiplex PCR reads and lists one entry per CDR3 protein. The sample lists some 300,000 distinct CDR3 sequences; roughly 15% were seen once. The sample consisted of blood. These receptors came from a woman between 40 and 50 years old with Graves' hyperthyroidism.

This clonotype was counted at least ten times. The chain couples TRBV7-9 to TRBJ1-2; no reliable D call. Trimming took off 0 bases at V and 2 bases at J, with 13 bases between the two ends. The CDR3 consists of 16 residues. Germline CDR1 is SEHNR and CDR2 is FQNEAQ (reference sequence). CDR3 DNA: TGTGCCAGCAGCTTAGCCCTCATTCCGGAAAACTATGGCTACACCTTC. Its translation is CASSLALIPENYGYTF.

This clonotype showed up just once. A clone one base away is much larger, so this may be a read error. CDR3 sequence (DNA): TGTGCCAGCAGCCCGCTAGGGTCTAGCGGCTTATTCTACGAGCAGTACTTC. Amino acid sequence: CASSPLGSSGLFYEQYF. The J gene is TRBJ2-7, the V gene TRBV13; 7 bases match TRBD2. The V gene's germline CDR1 is PRHDT and CDR2 FYEKMQ (reference sequence). The length of the CDR3 is 17 residues. V shed 5 bases, J shed 3 bases, and the junction held 16 bases outside the gene matches.

This clonotype has at least ten counts. At one boundary the junction diverges from the germline segment, which might be a read error. The DNA of the CDR3 is TGTGCCAGCAGTTACGGACCTTCGCTTGGGGAATCTTTC. Translating it yields CASSYGPSLGESF. This chain uses TRBV6-2 or TRBV6-3 with TRBJ2-6; D ambiguous. Germline V lookup: CDR1 MNHEY, CDR2 SVGEGT. The CDR3 totals 13 residues.

At least ten counts were recorded for this clonotype. The chain carries TRBV20-1 and TRBJ1-4; D is possibly TRBD1 (5 bases). Per germline, CDR1 DFQATT and CDR2 SNEGSKA (reference sequence). This CDR3 has 13 amino acids. Deletions cut 5 bases from V and 3 bases from J, with 10 bases between. DNA for the CDR3: TGCAGTGCTCGGGGGGGTCCTAATGAAAAACTGTTTTTT. This codes for CSARGGPNEKLFF.

The rearrangement joins TRBV29-1 to TRBJ2-1; no clear D gene. There are 12 residues in the CDR3. Germline V gives CDR1 SQVTM, CDR2 ANQGSEA. V lost 2 bases and J lost 4, with 6 bases in between. In DNA, the CDR3 is TGCAGCGTTGAATTGGGGTACAATGAGCAGTTCTTC. Translating it yields CSVELGYNEQFF.

The chain couples TRBV6-1 to TRBJ2-1, with a tentative D call TRBD1 (6 bases). This CDR3 is 16 amino acids long. V shed 7 bases and J shed 0 bases, with 16 bases lying between them. The germline V gene has CDR1 MNHNS and CDR2 SASEGT. The CDR3 region is CASTGALRGSYNEQFF. The CDR3 nucleotides are TGTGCCAGCACCGGAGCCCTCAGGGGCTCCTACAATGAGCAGTTCTTC.

A word on this clonotype: A read error may explain this, as a much larger clone is one base away. This chain links TRBV18 with TRBJ2-3; D is undetermined. Germline V gene data show CDR1 as KGHSH and CDR2 as LQKENI. The CDR3 totals 14 residues. CDR3 DNA sequence: TGTGTCAGCTCACCAGACGCCAGCACAGATACGCAGTATTTT. This encodes CVSSPDASTDTQYF.

In this sample, this clonotype turned up many times. V and J are TRBV18 and TRBJ2-5; no clear D. This CDR3 contains 13 residues. Trimming took off 5 bases at V and 5 bases at J, with 12 bases between the two ends. Germline lookup yields CDR1 KGHSH and CDR2 LQKENI. The CDR3 loop is CASSGIMMETQYF. The CDR3 DNA follows: TGTGCCAGCTCAGGTATCATGATGGAGACCCAGTACTTC.

This clonotype came up once. A much larger clone differs by one base, so this may be a read error. Because it lacks the conserved phenylalanine or tryptophan at the end, this CDR3 is likely a read error. CDR3: CASRKTGNTGELFV. CDR3 bases: TGTGCCAGCAGAAAGACAGGGAACACCGGGGAGCTGTTTGTT. V usage is TRBV28 and J usage is TRBJ2-2, with D tentatively TRBD1 (6 bases). Between the trimmed V and J ends, which lost 6 bases and 1 base, there was a span of 9 bases. Germline V gene sequence: CDR1 MDHEN, CDR2 SYDVKM. The CDR3 extends over 14 amino acids.

This clonotype was recorded many times. The genes are TRBV20-1 and TRBJ1-5, with a tentative D call TRBD1 (5 bases). The V gene's germline CDR1 is DFQATT and CDR2 SNEGSKA (reference sequence). This CDR3 has 14 residues. V was shortened by 5 bases and J by 2 bases, with 13 bases between the two germline ends. The CDR3, as DNA: TGCAGTGCTGAGACAGAGGAAGGCAATCAGCCCCAGCATTTT. Translated: CSAETEEGNQPQHF.